This is a list of T cell receptor beta chains from one sample in a study of metastatic and nonmetastatic thyroid tumors. Through MiXCR, TCRdb re-clonotyped the PCR reads. The sample holds some 19,000 clones, around a third seen once. Sequenced: adjacent normal tissue. Receptors originate from a female donor with papillary thyroid cancer or a benign thyroid nodule (not recorded which). Some clones in this sample may be carry-over from other donors' samples. Both conserved end residues are trimmed from each CDR3. A D gene is named only where the DNA matches it firmly.

d_call: .; j_call: TRBJ1-2; v_call: TRBV10-2; cdr3_aa: ASRNLDILNYGYT
d_call: .; j_call: TRBJ2-2; v_call: TRBV11-2; cdr3_aa: ASSLDWVSNTGELF
d_call: TRBD2; j_call: TRBJ2-1; v_call: TRBV13; cdr3_aa: ASSLTGTRGNEQF
d_call: .; j_call: TRBJ2-5; v_call: TRBV2; cdr3_aa: AGSGGVGGGETQY
d_call: .; j_call: TRBJ2-2; v_call: TRBV2; cdr3_aa: ASSDGGAPGELF
d_call: TRBD1; j_call: TRBJ1-2; v_call: TRBV3-1; cdr3_aa: ASSLGQAGVYGYT
d_call: .; j_call: TRBJ1-2; v_call: TRBV6-2/TRBV6-3; cdr3_aa: ASSYVAGSGYT
d_call: .; j_call: TRBJ2-6; v_call: TRBV27; cdr3_aa: ASSLSGANVLT
d_call: .; j_call: TRBJ2-7; v_call: TRBV28; cdr3_aa: ASSFRMRGREQY
d_call: .; j_call: TRBJ1-6; v_call: TRBV6-5; cdr3_aa: ASSYRAGNSPLH
d_call: .; j_call: TRBJ1-3; v_call: TRBV6-1; cdr3_aa: ASTGFSGNTIY
d_call: .; j_call: TRBJ2-1; v_call: TRBV5-1; cdr3_aa: ASSLWSQSYNEQF
d_call: .; j_call: TRBJ2-5; v_call: TRBV6-5; cdr3_aa: ASSYVARETQY
d_call: .; j_call: TRBJ1-5; v_call: TRBV4-3; cdr3_aa: ASSQSLPETGAGQPQH
d_call: .; j_call: TRBJ1-1; v_call: TRBV11-2; cdr3_aa: ASSLIVNTEAF
d_call: .; j_call: TRBJ2-2; v_call: TRBV28; cdr3_aa: ASTAHVGETGELF
d_call: TRBD2; j_call: TRBJ2-3; v_call: TRBV11-2; cdr3_aa: ASSLLGLAGDLSDTQY
d_call: TRBD2; j_call: TRBJ2-7; v_call: TRBV4-1; cdr3_aa: ASSQKLTSGGAQY
d_call: .; j_call: TRBJ2-7; v_call: TRBV12-3/TRBV12-4; cdr3_aa: ASSLTGYDEQY
d_call: .; j_call: TRBJ1-2; v_call: TRBV19; cdr3_aa: ASSIDLEATVYGYT
d_call: TRBD1; j_call: TRBJ2-2; v_call: TRBV20-1; cdr3_aa: SAISRDRGTGELF
d_call: .; j_call: TRBJ1-4; v_call: TRBV12-3/TRBV12-4; cdr3_aa: ASRAPGEKLF
d_call: .; j_call: TRBJ2-7; v_call: TRBV3-1; cdr3_aa: ASSQELSSYEQY
d_call: .; j_call: TRBJ1-2; v_call: TRBV6-1; cdr3_aa: ASILGPNYCYT
d_call: .; j_call: TRBJ2-1; v_call: TRBV20-1; cdr3_aa: SARAGVSSYNEQF
d_call: .; j_call: TRBJ2-7; v_call: TRBV5-6; cdr3_aa: ASSLAISRAEQY
d_call: TRBD1; j_call: TRBJ2-1; v_call: TRBV11-2; cdr3_aa: ASSLDFTGAGEQF
d_call: .; j_call: TRBJ1-2; v_call: TRBV5-5; cdr3_aa: ASSRSSNYGYT
d_call: .; j_call: TRBJ1-5; v_call: TRBV19; cdr3_aa: ASAGTSNQPQH
d_call: .; j_call: TRBJ1-2; v_call: TRBV6-1; cdr3_aa: ASSPHGLNYGYT
d_call: .; j_call: TRBJ1-2; v_call: TRBV29-1; cdr3_aa: SVERGSYGYT
d_call: .; j_call: TRBJ2-6; v_call: TRBV30; cdr3_aa: AWSEIRGSGANVLT
d_call: .; j_call: TRBJ2-3; v_call: TRBV10-2; cdr3_aa: ASSNGARNTQY
d_call: TRBD2; j_call: TRBJ2-1; v_call: TRBV20-1; cdr3_aa: SARWGSGGFNEQF
d_call: .; j_call: TRBJ1-5; v_call: TRBV4-2; cdr3_aa: ASSQGQGNQPQH
d_call: TRBD2; j_call: TRBJ2-1; v_call: TRBV7-3; cdr3_aa: ASSFSGSGSNEQF
d_call: .; j_call: TRBJ2-1; v_call: TRBV5-6; cdr3_aa: ASSLGGEQF
d_call: .; j_call: TRBJ1-2; v_call: TRBV4-2; cdr3_aa: ASSQDGGESYGYT
d_call: .; j_call: TRBJ1-2; v_call: TRBV4-1; cdr3_aa: ASSQGVKHDYGYT
d_call: .; j_call: TRBJ2-7; v_call: TRBV28; cdr3_aa: ASPPWY
d_call: .; j_call: TRBJ1-2; v_call: TRBV2; cdr3_aa: ASSEGGGYT
d_call: TRBD1; j_call: TRBJ1-2; v_call: TRBV2; cdr3_aa: ASKTTGGNGYT
d_call: .; j_call: TRBJ1-2; v_call: TRBV11-2; cdr3_aa: ASSLALDRYGYT
d_call: .; j_call: TRBJ2-2; v_call: TRBV7-8; cdr3_aa: ASSFGGDTGELF
d_call: .; j_call: TRBJ1-2; v_call: TRBV6-1; cdr3_aa: ASSLMGNSNYGYT
d_call: .; j_call: TRBJ2-1; v_call: TRBV5-1; cdr3_aa: ASSLGTAYNEQF
d_call: .; j_call: TRBJ2-1; v_call: TRBV6-4; cdr3_aa: ASSDPGSSYNEQF
d_call: TRBD2; j_call: TRBJ2-5; v_call: TRBV4-2; cdr3_aa: ASSQKRGTYQETQY
d_call: .; j_call: TRBJ2-7; v_call: TRBV6-1; cdr3_aa: ASTRRAGQSSYEQY
d_call: TRBD1; j_call: TRBJ2-1; v_call: TRBV30; cdr3_aa: AWSLGQSPYNEQF
d_call: TRBD2; j_call: TRBJ2-7; v_call: TRBV6-1; cdr3_aa: ASSESGGFDEQY
d_call: .; j_call: TRBJ1-2; v_call: TRBV28; cdr3_aa: ASKAPAGGYT
d_call: TRBD1; j_call: TRBJ1-5; v_call: TRBV12-3/TRBV12-4; cdr3_aa: ASSPGDRSLLGQPQH
d_call: TRBD1; j_call: TRBJ1-2; v_call: TRBV12-3/TRBV12-4; cdr3_aa: ATIVFDRGLGYT